This T cell receptor beta chain was documented in a study of blood T cell repertoires in COVID-19. The overall study: Spain, Italy and the United States supplied samples that represented acute and convalescent COVID-19. From T cells, B-cell-depleted T cells, or PBMCs came the material, which was cDNA or gDNA.

Only in-frame clones appear in the TCRdb table, and some are missing; sequencing was by immunoSEQ multiplex PCR. The repertoire holds about 370,000 clones, with approximately 87% as singletons. With 1 base removed from V and 1 base from J, the gap between germline ends came to 5 bases. Germline CDR1 is SGHKS and CDR2 is YYEKEE (reference sequence). The CDR3 loop spans 13 amino acids. The clonotype comes from a woman younger than 45 with COVID-19, enrolled during active disease. The V and J genes are TRBV5-5 and TRBJ1-1, with D uncertain. Specimen: peripheral blood. The CDR3 DNA sequence: TGTGCCAGCAGCTTGTGGCAGAACACTGAAGCTTTCTTT. Amino acids: CASSLWQNTEAFF. Looking up the rest from reference TRBV5-5 and TRBJ1-1 gives the full variable domain: DAGVTQSPTHLIKTRGQQVTLRCSPISGHKSVSWYQQVLGQGPQFIFQYYEKEERGRGNFPDRFSARQFPNYSSELNVNALLLGDSALYLCASSLWQNTEAFFGQGTRLTVV.